The sequence of this TCR beta chain was determined in a study of blood T cells in healthy people across ages. Trimming pared 2 bases from V and 5 bases from J, leaving 6 bases between. The CDR3 is 12 amino acids. Germline V gene data show CDR1 as SGHRS and CDR2 as YFSETQ. This clonotype was recorded many times. Alongside a J-beta primer mix, a sample-barcoded 5' primer served in a second PCR lasting about 6 to 11 cycles. Each CDR3 protein gets one entry after TCRdb re-called the 5' RACE reads with MiXCR. The sample includes some 880,000 distinct CDR3 sequences, approximately 35% of them seen just once.

Input material: blood. This clonotype was obtained from a man between 18 and 29 years old in good health. The chain links TRBV5-1 to TRBJ2-3, with D uncertain. CDR3 in amino acids: CASSLELDTQYF. The CDR3, as DNA: TGCGCCAGCAGCTTAGAGCTAGATACGCAGTATTTT.